This T cell receptor beta chain was recovered during a study of response to subunit inactivated influenza vaccine. Trimming cost V 5 bases and J 2 bases; bases outside gene matches: 8. Germline values: CDR1 ENHRY, CDR2 SYGVKD. The CDR3 is 15 residues long. TCRdb used MiXCR to reprocess the RT-PCR reads, holding one entry per CDR3 protein. The table records 500,000 or so distinct CDR3 sequences, roughly 9.7% of them present only once. Findings and limits, study-wide: There was a suggestion from the authors that each seasonal influenza vaccination recruits few new T cells.

On this clonotype itself: What it recognizes is unknown.

The source was PBMCs from blood, collected roughly 46 days after vaccination. This sequence was found in a man aged 50 to 60 who received an inactivated influenza vaccine. The chain combines TRBV10-3 with TRBJ2-5; 7 positions match TRBD2. The CDR3 DNA sequence: TGTGCCATCAGTACCAAAGCGGGAAGGCAAGAGACCCAGTACTTC. The encoded protein is CAISTKAGRQETQYF.